These T cell receptor beta chains were read from a single sample in a study of cytomegalovirus exposure and HLA in healthy donors. Sequencing was performed with immunoSEQ multiplex PCR; in TCRdb, only in-frame clones are kept and a portion is missing. The data show roughly 150,000 clones, 75% to 90% seen once. Sequenced input: PBMCs. Every receptor here comes from a female donor in good health and CMV-seronegative. The CDR3 runs from the conserved cysteine through the conserved F or W. D genes are given only for firm matches. Rows give clone size only sometimes, using once, few, many, or a class for an expanded clone.

-,TRBV30,TRBD1,TRBJ1-2,TGTGCCTGGAGAGACAGGGGCGCCTATGGCTACACCTTC,CAWRDRGAYGYTF
-,TRBV4-1,TRBD2,TRBJ2-2,TGCGCCAGCAGCCAAGCAGGACTAGCGGGAGGTTCGGTCGGGGAGCTGTTTTTT,CASSQAGLAGGSVGELFF
once,TRBV7-6,-,TRBJ2-1,TGTGCCAGCAGCTTAGCGGAGGTGGGTAAGGGCAATGAGCAGTTCTTC,CASSLAEVGKGNEQFF
-,TRBV18,TRBD1,TRBJ1-2,TGTGCCAGCTCTCTTACCGGGACAGGGGGCTATGGCTACACCTTC,CASSLTGTGGYGYTF
-,TRBV13,TRBD2,TRBJ2-5,TGTGCCAGCAGCTTAAGACTAGCGGGAGGAGAGACCCAGTACTTC,CASSLRLAGGETQYF
-,TRBV25-1,TRBD2,TRBJ2-1,TGTGCCAGCAGTGACGTCCTAGCGGGGGGCTACAATGAGCAGTTCTTC,CASSDVLAGGYNEQFF
-,TRBV5-6,-,TRBJ2-5,TGTGCCAGCAGCTTGGGTGGCGGGGAGTACTTC,CASSLGGGEYF
-,TRBV7-9,-,TRBJ2-4,TGTGCCAGCAGCTTCGGAGAGGTCAAAAACATTCAGTACTTC,CASSFGEVKNIQYF
few,TRBV4-1,-,TRBJ1-1,TGCGCCAGCAGCCCGGCGGACACTGAAGCTTTCTTT,CASSPADTEAFF
-,TRBV7-8,TRBD2,TRBJ2-1,TGTGCCAGCAGCGCACCGAGCGGGAGGGCCAATGAGCAGTTCTTC,CASSAPSGRANEQFF
-,TRBV5-1,-,TRBJ2-1,TGCGCCAGCAGCCCACCGGAAGGGGACAATGAGCAGTTCTTC,CASSPPEGDNEQFF
-,TRBV9,TRBD1,TRBJ2-5,TGTGCCAGCAGCCCTGGGACAGGGGGCCGAGAGACCCAGTACTTC,CASSPGTGGRETQYF
-,TRBV7-9,-,TRBJ1-5,TGTGCCAGCAGCTTGACCACAGAGGGTACCAATCAGCCCCAGCATTTT,CASSLTTEGTNQPQHF
-,TRBV5-1,TRBD1,TRBJ1-5,TGCGCCAGCAGAAATACAGGGGCCAATCAGCCCCAGCATTTT,CASRNTGANQPQHF
-,TRBV19,TRBD1,TRBJ1-2,TGTGCCAGCAAACCGGGACAGGATTTTTATGGCTACACCTTC,CASKPGQDFYGYTF
-,TRBV11-3,-,TRBJ1-5,TGTGCCAGCAGCCCGCAGGGCAATCAGCCCCAGCATTTT,CASSPQGNQPQHF
few,TRBV6-4,TRBD2,TRBJ2-5,TGTGCCAGCAGTGTTGACGGGAGGGCCCGGGAGACCCAGTACTTC,CASSVDGRARETQYF
once,TRBV27,TRBD2,TRBJ2-1,TGTGCCAGCAGTTTATTGCAGCGGGACGACGAGCAGTTCTTC,CASSLLQRDDEQFF
-,TRBV7-9,-,TRBJ1-1,TGTGCCAGCAGCTTATTAGCGGGACATATCACTGAAGCTTTCTTT,CASSLLAGHITEAFF